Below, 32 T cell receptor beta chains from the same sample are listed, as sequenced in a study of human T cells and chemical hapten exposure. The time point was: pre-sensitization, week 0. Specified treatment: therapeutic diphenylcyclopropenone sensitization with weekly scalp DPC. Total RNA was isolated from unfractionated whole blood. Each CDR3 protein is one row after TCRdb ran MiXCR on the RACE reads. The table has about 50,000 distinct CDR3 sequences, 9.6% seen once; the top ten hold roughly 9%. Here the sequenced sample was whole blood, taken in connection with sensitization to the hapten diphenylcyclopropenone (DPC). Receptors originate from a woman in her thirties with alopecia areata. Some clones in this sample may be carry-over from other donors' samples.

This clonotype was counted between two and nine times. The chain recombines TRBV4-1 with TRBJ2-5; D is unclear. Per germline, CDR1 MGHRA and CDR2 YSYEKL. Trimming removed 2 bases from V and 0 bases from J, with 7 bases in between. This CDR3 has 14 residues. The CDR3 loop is CASSQYLYQETQYF. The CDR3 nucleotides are TGCGCCAGCAGCCAATACTTGTACCAAGAGACCCAGTACTTC.

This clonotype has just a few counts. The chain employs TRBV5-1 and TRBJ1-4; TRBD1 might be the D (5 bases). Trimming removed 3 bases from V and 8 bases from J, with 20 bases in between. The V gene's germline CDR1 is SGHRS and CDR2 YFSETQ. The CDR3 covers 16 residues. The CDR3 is CASSSQPGQGSEKLFF. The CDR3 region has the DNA TGCGCCAGCAGCTCCCAGCCGGGGCAGGGTTCCGAAAAACTGTTTTTT. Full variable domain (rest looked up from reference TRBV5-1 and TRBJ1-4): KAGVTQTPRYLIKTRGQQVTLSCSPISGHRSVSWYQQTPGQGLQFLFEYFSETQRNKGNFPGRFSGRQFSNSRSEMNVSTLELGDSALYLCASSSQPGQGSEKLFFGSGTQLSVL.

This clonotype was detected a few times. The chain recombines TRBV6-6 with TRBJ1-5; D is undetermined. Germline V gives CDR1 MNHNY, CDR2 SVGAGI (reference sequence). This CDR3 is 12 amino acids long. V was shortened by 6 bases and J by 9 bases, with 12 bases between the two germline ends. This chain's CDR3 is CASSPVPLPQHF. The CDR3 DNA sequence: TGTGCCAGCAGCCCCGTCCCGCTGCCCCAGCATTTT.

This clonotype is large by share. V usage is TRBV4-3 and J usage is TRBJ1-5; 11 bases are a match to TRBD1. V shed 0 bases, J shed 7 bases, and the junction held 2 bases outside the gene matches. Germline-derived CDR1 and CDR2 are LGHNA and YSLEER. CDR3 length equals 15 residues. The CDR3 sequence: CASSQDWTGGQPQHF. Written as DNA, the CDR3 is TGCGCCAGCAGCCAAGACTGGACAGGGGGCCAGCCCCAGCATTTT.

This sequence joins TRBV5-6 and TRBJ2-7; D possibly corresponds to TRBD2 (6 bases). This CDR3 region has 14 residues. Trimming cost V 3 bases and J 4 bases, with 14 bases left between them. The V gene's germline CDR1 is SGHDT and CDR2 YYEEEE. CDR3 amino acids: CASSSGLSKYEQYF. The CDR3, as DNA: TGTGCCAGCAGCTCGGGACTTTCTAAGTACGAGCAGTACTTC.

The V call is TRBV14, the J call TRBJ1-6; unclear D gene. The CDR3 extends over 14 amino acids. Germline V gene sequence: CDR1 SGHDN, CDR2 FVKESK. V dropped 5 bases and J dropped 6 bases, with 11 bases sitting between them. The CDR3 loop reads CASSGEFSNSPLHF. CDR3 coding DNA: TGTGCCAGCAGCGGGGAATTTAGTAATTCACCCCTCCACTTT.

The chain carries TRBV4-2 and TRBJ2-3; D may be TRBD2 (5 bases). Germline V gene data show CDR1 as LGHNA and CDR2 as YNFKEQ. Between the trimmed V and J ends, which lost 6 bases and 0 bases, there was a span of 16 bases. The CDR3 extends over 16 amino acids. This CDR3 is CASSHYGVGSTDTQYF. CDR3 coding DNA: TGTGCCAGCAGTCACTACGGGGTGGGGAGCACAGATACGCAGTATTTT.

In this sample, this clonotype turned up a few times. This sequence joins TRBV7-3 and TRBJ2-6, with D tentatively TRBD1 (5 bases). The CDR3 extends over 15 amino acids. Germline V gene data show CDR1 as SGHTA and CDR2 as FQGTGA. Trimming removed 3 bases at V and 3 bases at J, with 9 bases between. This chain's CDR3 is CASSLDGHGANVLTF. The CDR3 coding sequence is TGTGCCAGCAGCTTGGACGGACATGGGGCCAACGTCCTGACTTTC.

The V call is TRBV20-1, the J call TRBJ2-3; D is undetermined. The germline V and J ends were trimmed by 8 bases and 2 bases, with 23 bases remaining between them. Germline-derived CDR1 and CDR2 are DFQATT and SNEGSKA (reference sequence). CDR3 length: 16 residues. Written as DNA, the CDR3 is TGCAGTCCTCCCGTCCGGCGGAGCTCCATCACAGATACGCAGTATTTT. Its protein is CSPPVRRSSITDTQYF.

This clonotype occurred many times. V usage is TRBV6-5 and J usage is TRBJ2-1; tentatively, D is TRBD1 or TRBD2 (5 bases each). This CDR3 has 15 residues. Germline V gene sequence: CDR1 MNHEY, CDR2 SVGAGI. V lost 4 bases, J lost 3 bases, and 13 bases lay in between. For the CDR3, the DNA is TGTGCCAGCAGTTTATCCGGGGCCCTCTACAATGAGCAGTTCTTC. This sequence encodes CASSLSGALYNEQFF.

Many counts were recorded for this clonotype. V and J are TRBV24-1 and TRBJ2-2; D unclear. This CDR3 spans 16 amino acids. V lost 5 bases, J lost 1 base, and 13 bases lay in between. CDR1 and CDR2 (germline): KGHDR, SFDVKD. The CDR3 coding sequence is TGTGCCACCAGTGGCGCCAGCCAGAGGAACACCGGGGAGCTGTTTTTT. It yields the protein CATSGASQRNTGELFF.

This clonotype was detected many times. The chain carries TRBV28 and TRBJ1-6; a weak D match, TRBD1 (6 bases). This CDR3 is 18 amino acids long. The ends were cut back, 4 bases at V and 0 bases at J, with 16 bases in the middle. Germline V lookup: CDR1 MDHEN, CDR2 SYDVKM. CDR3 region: CASSSGQYFTSYNSPLHF. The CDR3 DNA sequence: TGTGCCAGCAGTTCCGGACAGTACTTTACCTCCTATAATTCACCCCTCCACTTT.

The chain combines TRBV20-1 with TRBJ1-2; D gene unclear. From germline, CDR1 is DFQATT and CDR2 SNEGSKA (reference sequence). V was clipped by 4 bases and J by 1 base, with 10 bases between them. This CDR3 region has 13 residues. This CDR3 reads CSAKESVNYGYTF. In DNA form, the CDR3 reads TGCAGTGCTAAAGAGTCCGTTAACTATGGCTACACCTTC.

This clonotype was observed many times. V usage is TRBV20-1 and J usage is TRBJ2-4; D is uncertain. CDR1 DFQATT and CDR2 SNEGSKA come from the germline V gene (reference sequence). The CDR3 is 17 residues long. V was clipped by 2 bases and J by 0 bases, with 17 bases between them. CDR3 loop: CSARSLDSNLAKNIQYF. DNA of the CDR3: TGCAGTGCTAGATCCTTAGACTCGAACCTAGCCAAAAACATTCAGTACTTC.

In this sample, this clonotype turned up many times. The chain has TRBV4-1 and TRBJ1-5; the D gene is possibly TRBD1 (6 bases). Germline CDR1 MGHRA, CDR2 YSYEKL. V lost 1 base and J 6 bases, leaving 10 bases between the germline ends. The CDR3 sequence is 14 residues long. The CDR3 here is CASSQAQGSQPQHF. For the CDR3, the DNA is TGCGCCAGCAGCCAAGCTCAGGGGAGTCAGCCCCAGCATTTT.

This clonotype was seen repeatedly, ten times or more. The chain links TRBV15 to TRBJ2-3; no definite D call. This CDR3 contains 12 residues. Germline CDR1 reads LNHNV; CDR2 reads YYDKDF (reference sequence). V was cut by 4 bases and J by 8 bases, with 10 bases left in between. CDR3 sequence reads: CATSTGVPTQYF. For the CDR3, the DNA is TGTGCCACCAGCACCGGCGTCCCTACGCAGTATTTT.

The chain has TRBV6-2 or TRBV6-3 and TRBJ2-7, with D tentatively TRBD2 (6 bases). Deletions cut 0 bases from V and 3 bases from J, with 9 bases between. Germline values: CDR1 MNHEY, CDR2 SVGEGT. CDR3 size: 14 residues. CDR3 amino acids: CASSYSGGGYEQYF. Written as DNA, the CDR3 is TGTGCCAGCAGTTACTCCGGGGGAGGCTACGAGCAGTACTTC.

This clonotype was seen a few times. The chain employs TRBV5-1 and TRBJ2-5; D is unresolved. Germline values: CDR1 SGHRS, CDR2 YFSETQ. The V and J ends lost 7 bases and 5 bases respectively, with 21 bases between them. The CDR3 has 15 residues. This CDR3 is CASRLSGVGWETQYF. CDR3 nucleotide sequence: TGCGCCAGCCGATTGAGTGGAGTAGGGTGGGAGACCCAGTACTTC.

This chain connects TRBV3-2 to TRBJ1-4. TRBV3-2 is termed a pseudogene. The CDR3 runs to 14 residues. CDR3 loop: CASSQKKGCEKLFF. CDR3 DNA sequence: TGTGCCAGCAGCCAAAAAAAGGGTTGCGAAAAACTGTTTTTT.

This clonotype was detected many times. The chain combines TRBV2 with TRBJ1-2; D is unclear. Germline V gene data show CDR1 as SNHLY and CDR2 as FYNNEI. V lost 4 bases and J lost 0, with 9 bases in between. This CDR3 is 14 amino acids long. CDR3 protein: CASSAQNTNYGYTF. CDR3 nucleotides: TGTGCCAGCAGTGCCCAGAATACTAACTATGGCTACACCTTC.

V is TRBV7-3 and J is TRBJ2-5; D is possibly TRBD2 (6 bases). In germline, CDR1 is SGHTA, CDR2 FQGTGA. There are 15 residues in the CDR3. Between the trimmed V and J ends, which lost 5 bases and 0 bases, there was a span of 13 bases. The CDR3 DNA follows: TGTGCCAGCAGCCCAAGCGGAGGGTACCAAGAGACCCAGTACTTC. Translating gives CASSPSGGYQETQYF.

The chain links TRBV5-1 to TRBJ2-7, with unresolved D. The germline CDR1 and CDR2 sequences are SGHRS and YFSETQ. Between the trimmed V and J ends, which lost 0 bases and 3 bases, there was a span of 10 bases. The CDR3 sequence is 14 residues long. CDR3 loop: CASSLGCTIYEQYF. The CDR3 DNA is TGCGCCAGCAGCTTGGGATGCACGATCTACGAGCAGTACTTC.

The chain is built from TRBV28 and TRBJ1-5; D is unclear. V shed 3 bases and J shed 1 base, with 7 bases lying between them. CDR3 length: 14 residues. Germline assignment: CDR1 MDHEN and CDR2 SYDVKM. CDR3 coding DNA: TGTGCCAGCAGTTTGGGGAGGAGCAATCAGCCCCAGCATTTT. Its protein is CASSLGRSNQPQHF.

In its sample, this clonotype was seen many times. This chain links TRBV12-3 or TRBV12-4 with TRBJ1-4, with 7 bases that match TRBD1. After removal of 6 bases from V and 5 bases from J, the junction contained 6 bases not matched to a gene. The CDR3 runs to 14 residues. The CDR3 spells CASSRQGLNEKLFF. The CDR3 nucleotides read TGTGCCAGCAGCCGACAGGGACTAAATGAAAAACTGTTTTTT.

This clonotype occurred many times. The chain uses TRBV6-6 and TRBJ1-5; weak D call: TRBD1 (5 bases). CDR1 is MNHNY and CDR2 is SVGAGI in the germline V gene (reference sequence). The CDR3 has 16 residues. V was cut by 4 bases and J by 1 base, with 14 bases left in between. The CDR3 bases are TGTGCCAGCAGTTGGGGGACGGGGAGAAGCAATCAGCCCCAGCATTTT. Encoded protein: CASSWGTGRSNQPQHF.

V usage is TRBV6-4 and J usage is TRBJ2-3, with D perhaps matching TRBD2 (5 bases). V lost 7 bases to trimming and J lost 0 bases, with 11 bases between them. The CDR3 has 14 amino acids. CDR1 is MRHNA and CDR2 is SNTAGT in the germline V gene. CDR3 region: CASKAGSSTDTQYF. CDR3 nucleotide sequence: TGTGCCAGCAAGGCGGGTAGTAGCACAGATACGCAGTATTTT.

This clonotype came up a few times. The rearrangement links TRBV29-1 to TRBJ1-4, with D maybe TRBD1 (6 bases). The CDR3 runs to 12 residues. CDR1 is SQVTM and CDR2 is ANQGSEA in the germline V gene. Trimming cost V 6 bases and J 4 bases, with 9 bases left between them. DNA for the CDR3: TGCAGCGTAAAGGGGGGTAATGAAAAACTGTTTTTT. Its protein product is CSVKGGNEKLFF.

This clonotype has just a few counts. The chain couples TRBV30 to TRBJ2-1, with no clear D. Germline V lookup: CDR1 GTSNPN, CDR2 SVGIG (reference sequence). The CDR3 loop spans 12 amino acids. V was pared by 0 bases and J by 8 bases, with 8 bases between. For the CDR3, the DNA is TGTGCCTGGAGTGTACTTCGGGATGAGCAGTTCTTC. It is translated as CAWSVLRDEQFF. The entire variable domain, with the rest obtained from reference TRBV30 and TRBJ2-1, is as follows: SQTIHQWPATLVQPVGSPLSLECTVEGTSNPNLYWYRQAAGRGLQLLFYSVGIGQISSEVPQNLSASRPQDRQFILSSKKLLLSDSGFYLCAWSVLRDEQFFGPGTRLTVL.

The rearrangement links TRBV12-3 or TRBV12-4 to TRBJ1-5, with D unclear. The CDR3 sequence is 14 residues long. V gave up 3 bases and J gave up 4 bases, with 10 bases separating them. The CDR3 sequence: CASSLVQINQPQHF. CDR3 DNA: TGTGCCAGCAGTTTGGTACAGATTAATCAGCCCCAGCATTTT.

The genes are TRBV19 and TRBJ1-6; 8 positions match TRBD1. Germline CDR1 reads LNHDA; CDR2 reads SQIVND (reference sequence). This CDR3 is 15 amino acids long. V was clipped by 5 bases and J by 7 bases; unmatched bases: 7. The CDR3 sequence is CASSVWTGNNSPLHF. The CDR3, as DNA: TGTGCCAGTAGTGTCTGGACAGGGAACAATTCACCCCTCCACTTT.

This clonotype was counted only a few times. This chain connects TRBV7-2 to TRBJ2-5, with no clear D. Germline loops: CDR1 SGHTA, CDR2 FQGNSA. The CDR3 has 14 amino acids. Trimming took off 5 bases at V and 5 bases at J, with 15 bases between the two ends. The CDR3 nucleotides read TGTGCCAGCAGCCACCGAAGTCGAGCTGAGACCCAGTACTTC. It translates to CASSHRSRAETQYF. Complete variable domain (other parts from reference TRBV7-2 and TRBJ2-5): GAGVSQSPSNKVTEKGKDVELRCDPISGHTALYWYRQSLGQGLEFLIYFQGNSAPDKSGLPSDRFSAERTGGSVSTLTIQRTQQEDSAVYLCASSHRSRAETQYFGPGTRLLVL.

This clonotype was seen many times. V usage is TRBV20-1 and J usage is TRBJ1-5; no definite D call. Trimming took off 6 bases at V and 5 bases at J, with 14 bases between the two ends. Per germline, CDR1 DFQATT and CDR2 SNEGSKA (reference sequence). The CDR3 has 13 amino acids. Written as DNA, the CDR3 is TGCAGTGCCGCTACGGGTTCATATCAGCCCCAGCATTTT. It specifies CSAATGSYQPQHF.